This entry describes one TCR beta chain. Its specificity is not known. This specimen comes from a study of T-cell reconstitution after alpha-beta-depleted transplantation in children. Study-wide results and caveats: Surviving recipient cells, namely T cells and thymic progenitors, were the source of high day-60 TCRbeta diversity in some patients. Counts and diversity of T cells one year after transplant came mostly from newly produced T cells. By about two months after transplant, alpha-beta T cells reportedly arose from several hundred graft clones that had expanded.

Unique molecular identifiers were incorporated when the TCRbeta library was constructed. One entry per CDR3 protein, called by TCRdb with MiXCR from the PCR reads. The table lists 800,000 to 1,000,000 distinct CDR3 sequences, 25% to 30% of them singletons. Germline V gene lookup returns CDR1 SGHRS and CDR2 YFSETQ. The CDR3 contains 15 residues. Trimming pared 2 bases from V and 0 bases from J, leaving 10 bases between. The V and J genes are TRBV5-1 and TRBJ2-3; D call uncertain. The clonotype was recovered from a boy under two years old who had a stem cell transplant for SCID, so the T cells may come from the graft donor. The sample consisted of PBMCs, mostly from graft donor cells, taken 360 days after TCRalphabeta/CD19-depleted stem cell transplant. DNA of the CDR3: TGCGCCAGCAGCTTTCGTTATGACAGCACAGATACGCAGTATTTT. Translation gives CASSFRYDSTDTQYF. Based on the CDR3 plus reference TRBV5-1 and TRBJ2-3, the full variable domain is KAGVTQTPRYLIKTRGQQVTLSCSPISGHRSVSWYQQTPGQGLQFLFEYFSETQRNKGNFPGRFSGRQFSNSRSEMNVSTLELGDSALYLCASSFRYDSTDTQYFGPGTRLTVL.